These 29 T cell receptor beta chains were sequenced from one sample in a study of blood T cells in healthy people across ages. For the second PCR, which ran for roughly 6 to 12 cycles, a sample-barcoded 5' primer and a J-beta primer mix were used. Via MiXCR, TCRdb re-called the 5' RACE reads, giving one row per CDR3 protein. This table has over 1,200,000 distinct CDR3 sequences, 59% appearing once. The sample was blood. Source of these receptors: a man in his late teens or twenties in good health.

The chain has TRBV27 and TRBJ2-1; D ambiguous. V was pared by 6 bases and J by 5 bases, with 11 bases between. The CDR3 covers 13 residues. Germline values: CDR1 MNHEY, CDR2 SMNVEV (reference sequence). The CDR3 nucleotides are TGTGCCAGCAGCCTACAACCACACAATGAGCAGTTCTTC. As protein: CASSLQPHNEQFF.

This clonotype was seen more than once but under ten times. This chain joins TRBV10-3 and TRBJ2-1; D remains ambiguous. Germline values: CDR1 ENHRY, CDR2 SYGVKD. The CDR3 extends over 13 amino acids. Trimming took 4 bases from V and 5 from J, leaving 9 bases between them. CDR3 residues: CAISVGGNNEQFF. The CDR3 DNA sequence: TGTGCCATCAGTGTAGGCGGAAACAATGAGCAGTTCTTC.

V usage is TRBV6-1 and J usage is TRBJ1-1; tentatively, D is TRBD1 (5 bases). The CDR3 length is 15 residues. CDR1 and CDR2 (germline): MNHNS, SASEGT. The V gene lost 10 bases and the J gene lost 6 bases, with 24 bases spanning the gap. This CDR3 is CAIRPLNRINAEAFF. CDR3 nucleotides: TGTGCCATCCGGCCGTTAAACAGGATAAACGCTGAAGCTTTCTTT.

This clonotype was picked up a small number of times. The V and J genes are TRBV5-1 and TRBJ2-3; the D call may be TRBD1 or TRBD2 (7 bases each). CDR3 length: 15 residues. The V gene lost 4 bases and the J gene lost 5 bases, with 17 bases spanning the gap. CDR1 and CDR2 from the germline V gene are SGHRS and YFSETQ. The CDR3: CASSTSTGRGDTQYF. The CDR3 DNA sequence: TGCGCCAGCAGCACCTCGACAGGGAGGGGAGATACGCAGTATTTT.

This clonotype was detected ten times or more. In DNA form, the CDR3 reads TGTGCCAGCAGCCTGTGGACAGGGCAAGCCTACGAGCAGTACTTC. This sequence encodes CASSLWTGQAYEQYF. The V gene is TRBV4-2, the J gene TRBJ2-7; 8 bases are shared with TRBD1. CDR3 length: 15 amino acids. Germline V gene lookup returns CDR1 LGHNA and CDR2 YNFKEQ. With 4 bases clipped from V and 2 bases from J, the junction kept 7 bases outside the gene matches.

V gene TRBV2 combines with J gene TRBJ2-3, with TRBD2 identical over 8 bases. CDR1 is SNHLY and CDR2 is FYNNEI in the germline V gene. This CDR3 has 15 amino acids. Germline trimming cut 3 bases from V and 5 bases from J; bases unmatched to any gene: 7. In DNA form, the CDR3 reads TGTGCCAGCAGTGATGGCGGGGGGCCGGTAGATACGCAGTATTTT. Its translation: CASSDGGGPVDTQYF.

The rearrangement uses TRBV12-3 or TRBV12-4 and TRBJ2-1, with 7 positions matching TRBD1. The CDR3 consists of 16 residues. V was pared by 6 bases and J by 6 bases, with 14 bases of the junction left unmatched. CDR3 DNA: TGTGCCAGCAGCACCCTCGGACAGGAGGCGACCAATGAGCAGTTCTTC. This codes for CASSTLGQEATNEQFF.

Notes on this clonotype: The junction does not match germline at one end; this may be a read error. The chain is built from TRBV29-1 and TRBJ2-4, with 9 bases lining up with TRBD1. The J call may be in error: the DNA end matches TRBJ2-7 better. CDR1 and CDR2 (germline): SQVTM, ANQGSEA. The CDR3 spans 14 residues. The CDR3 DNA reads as TGCGGCGTCCAAGGACAGGGGCTTACCTACGAGCAGTACTTC. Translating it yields CGVQGQGLTYEQYF.

CDR3 sequence reads: CASSAQSVDEQFF. CDR3 sequence (DNA): TGTGCCAGCAGCGCTCAATCTGTCGATGAGCAGTTCTTC. The chain uses TRBV9 and TRBJ2-1; no reliable D call. CDR1 and CDR2 from the germline V gene are SGDLS and YYNGEE. CDR3 length equals 13 residues. V lost 3 bases and J lost 8, with 12 bases in between.

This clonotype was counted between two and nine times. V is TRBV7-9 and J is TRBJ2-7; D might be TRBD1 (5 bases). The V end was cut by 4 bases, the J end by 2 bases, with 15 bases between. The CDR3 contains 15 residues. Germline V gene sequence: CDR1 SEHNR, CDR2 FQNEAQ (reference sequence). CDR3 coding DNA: TGTGCCAGCAGCTCACCCGACAGCCAGGCCTACGAGCAGTACTTC. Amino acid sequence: CASSSPDSQAYEQYF.

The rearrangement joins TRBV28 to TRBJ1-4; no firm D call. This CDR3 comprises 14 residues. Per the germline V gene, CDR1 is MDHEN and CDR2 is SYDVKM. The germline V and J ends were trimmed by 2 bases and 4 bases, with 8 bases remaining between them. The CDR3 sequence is CASSLSGFNEKLFF. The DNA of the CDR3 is TGTGCCAGCAGTTTAAGCGGGTTTAATGAAAAACTGTTTTTT. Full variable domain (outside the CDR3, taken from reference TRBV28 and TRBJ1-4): DVKVTQSSRYLVKRTGEKVFLECVQDMDHENMFWYRQDPGLGLRLIYFSYDVKMKEKGDIPEGYSVSREKKERFSLILESASTNQTSMYLCASSLSGFNEKLFFGSGTQLSVL.

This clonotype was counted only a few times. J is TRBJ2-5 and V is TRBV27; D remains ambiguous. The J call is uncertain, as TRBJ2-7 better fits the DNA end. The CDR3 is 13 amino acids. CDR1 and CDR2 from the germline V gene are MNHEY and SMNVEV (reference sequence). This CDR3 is CASSHKSGYEQYF. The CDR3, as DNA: TGTGCCAGCAGCCATAAATCAGGCTACGAGCAGTACTTC.

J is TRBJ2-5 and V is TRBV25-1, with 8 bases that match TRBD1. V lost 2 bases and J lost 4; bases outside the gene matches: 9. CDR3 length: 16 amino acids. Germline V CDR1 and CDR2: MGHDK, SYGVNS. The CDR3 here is CASSEGSGGERETQYF. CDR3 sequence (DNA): TGTGCCAGCAGTGAAGGGTCAGGGGGCGAGCGAGAGACCCAGTACTTC.

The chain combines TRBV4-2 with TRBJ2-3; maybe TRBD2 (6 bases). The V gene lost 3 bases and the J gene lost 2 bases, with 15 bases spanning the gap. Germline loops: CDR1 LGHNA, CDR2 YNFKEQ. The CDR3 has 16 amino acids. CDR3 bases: TGTGCCAGCAGCCACGTGGGACTTCACCTCACAGATACGCAGTATTTT. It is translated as CASSHVGLHLTDTQYF.

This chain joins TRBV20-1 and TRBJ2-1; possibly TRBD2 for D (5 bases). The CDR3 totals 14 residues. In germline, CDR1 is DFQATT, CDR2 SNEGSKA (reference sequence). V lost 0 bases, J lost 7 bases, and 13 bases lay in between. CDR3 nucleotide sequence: TGCAGTGCTAGAGATCCCTCCCGAGGGAATGAGCAGTTCTTC. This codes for CSARDPSRGNEQFF.

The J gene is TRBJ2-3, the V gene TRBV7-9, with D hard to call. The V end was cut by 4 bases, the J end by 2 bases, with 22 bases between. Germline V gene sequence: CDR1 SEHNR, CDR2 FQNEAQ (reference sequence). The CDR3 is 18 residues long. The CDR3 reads CASSSPMTVWRFTDTQYF. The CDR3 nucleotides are TGTGCCAGCAGCTCTCCCATGACGGTCTGGCGGTTCACAGATACGCAGTATTTT. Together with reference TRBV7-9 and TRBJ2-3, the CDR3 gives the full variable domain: DTGVSQNPRHKITKRGQNVTFRCDPISEHNRLYWYRQTLGQGPEFLTYFQNEAQLEKSRLLSDRFSAERPKGSFSTLEIQRTEQGDSAMYLCASSSPMTVWRFTDTQYFGPGTRLTVL.

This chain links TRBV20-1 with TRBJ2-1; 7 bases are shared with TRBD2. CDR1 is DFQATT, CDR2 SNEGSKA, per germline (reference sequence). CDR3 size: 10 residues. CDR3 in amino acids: CGLRGNEQFF. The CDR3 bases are TGCGGCTTGCGGGGGAATGAGCAGTTCTTC.

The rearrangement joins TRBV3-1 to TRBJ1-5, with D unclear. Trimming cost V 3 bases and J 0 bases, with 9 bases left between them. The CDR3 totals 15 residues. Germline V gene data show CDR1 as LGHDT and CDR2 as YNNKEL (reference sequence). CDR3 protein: CASSQNGDSNQPQHF. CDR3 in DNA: TGTGCCAGCAGCCAGAACGGGGATAGCAATCAGCCCCAGCATTTT.

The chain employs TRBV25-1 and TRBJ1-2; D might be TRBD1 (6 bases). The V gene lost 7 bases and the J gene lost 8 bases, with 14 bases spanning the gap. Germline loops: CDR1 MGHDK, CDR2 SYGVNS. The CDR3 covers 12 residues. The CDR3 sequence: CASKETGRGYTF. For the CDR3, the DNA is TGTGCCAGCAAGGAGACAGGTCGGGGCTACACCTTC.

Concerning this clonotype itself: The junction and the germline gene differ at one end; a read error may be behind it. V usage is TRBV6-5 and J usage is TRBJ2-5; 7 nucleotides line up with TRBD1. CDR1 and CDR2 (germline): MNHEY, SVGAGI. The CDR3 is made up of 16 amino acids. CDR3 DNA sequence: TGTGCCAGCAGCCCATTCCCTCCAAACAGGGGTTACGAGCAGAACTTC. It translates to CASSPFPPNRGYEQNF.

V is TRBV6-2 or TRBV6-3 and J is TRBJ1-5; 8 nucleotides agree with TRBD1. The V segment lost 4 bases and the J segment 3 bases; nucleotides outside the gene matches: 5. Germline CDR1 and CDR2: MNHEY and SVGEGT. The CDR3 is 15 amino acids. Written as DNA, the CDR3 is TGTGCCAGCAGTTCAGGACAGGGCGACAATCAGCCCCAGCATTTT. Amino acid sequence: CASSSGQGDNQPQHF.

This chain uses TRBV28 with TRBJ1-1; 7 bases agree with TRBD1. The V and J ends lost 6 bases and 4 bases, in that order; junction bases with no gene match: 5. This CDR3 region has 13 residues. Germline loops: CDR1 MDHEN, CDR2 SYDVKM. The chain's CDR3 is CASRARGATEAFF. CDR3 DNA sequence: TGTGCCAGCAGGGCCAGGGGGGCCACTGAAGCTTTCTTT.

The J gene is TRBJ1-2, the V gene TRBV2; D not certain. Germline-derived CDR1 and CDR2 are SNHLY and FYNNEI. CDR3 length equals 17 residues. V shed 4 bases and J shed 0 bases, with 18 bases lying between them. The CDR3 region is CASSGWRPLLPNYGYTF. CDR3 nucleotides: TGTGCCAGCAGTGGATGGCGGCCGCTACTTCCTAACTATGGCTACACCTTC. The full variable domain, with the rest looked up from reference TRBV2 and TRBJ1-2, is EPEVTQTPSHQVTQMGQEVILRCVPISNHLYFYWYRQILGQKVEFLVSFYNNEISEKSEIFDDQFSVERPDGSNFTLKIRSTKLEDSAMYFCASSGWRPLLPNYGYTFGSGTRLTVV.

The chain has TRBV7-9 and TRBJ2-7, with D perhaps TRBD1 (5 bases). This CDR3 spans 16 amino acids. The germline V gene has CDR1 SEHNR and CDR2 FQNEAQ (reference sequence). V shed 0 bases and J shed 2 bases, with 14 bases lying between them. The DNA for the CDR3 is TGTGCCAGCAGCTTAGCGCTAGGCGGACAAACCTACGAGCAGTACTTC. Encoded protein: CASSLALGGQTYEQYF.

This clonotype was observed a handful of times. The CDR3 reads CSAPGDSGANVLTF. For the CDR3, the DNA is TGCAGTGCTCCCGGGGACTCTGGGGCCAACGTCCTGACTTTC. This chain links TRBV20-1 with TRBJ2-6; tentatively, D is TRBD2 (5 bases). Germline CDR1 is DFQATT and CDR2 is SNEGSKA (reference sequence). Trimming left V 5 bases short and J 0 bases short, with 8 bases between. This CDR3 region has 14 residues.

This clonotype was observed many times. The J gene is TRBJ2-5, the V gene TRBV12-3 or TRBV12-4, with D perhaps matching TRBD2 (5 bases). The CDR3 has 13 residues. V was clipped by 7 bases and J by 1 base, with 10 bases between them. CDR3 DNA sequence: TGTGCCAGCACCCGAGGGTCCCAAGAGACCCAGTACTTC. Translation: CASTRGSQETQYF.

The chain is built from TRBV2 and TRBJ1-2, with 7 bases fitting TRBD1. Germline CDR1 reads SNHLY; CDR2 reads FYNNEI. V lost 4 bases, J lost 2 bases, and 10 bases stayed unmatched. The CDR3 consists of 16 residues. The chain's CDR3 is CASSGQGVGLNYGYTF. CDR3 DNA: TGTGCCAGCAGTGGACAGGGTGTCGGACTGAACTATGGCTACACCTTC.

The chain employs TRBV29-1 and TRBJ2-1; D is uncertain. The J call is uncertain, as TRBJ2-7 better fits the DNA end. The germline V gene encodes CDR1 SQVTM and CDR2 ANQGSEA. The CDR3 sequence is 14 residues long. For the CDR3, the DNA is TGCAGCGTTGGAGGTGGGTCCTCCTACAATGAGCAGTACTTC. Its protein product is CSVGGGSSYNEQYF.

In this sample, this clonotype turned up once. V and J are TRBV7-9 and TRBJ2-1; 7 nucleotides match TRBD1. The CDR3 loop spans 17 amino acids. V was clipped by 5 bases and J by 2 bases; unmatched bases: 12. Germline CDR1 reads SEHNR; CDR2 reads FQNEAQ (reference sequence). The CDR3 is CASSTPTGSYAYNEQFF. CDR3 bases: TGTGCCAGCAGCACCCCGACAGGGTCCTATGCCTACAATGAGCAGTTCTTC.